Presented here are 17 T cell receptor beta chains from one specimen sequenced in a study of T cell responses to AZD1222 COVID-19 vaccine. TCRdb keeps only in-frame clones here, not all; method: immunoSEQ multiplex PCR. The data contain roughly 180,000 clones, roughly 88% of them singletons. This sample comprised peripheral blood, obtained on day 0 of AZD1222 vaccination. These receptors came from an adult in good health.

For this clone: One end of the junction fails to match germline, which may point to a read error. The J gene is TRBJ2-1, the V gene TRBV7-7; TRBD2 aligns across 10 bases. The CDR3 is made up of 15 amino acids. The germline V gene has CDR1 SSHAT and CDR2 FNYEAQ (reference sequence). Here the CDR3 reads CASSLGLATHGEQFF. DNA of the CDR3: TGTGCTAGCAGCTTGGGACTAGCGACTCATGGTGAGCAGTTCTTC.

In DNA form, the CDR3 reads TGTGCCAGCAGCTCCCCCCGGGGCAGCTACGAGCAGTACTTC. This translates into CASSSPRGSYEQYF. V is TRBV7-9 and J is TRBJ2-7; D possibly uses TRBD1 or TRBD2 (5 bases each). V lost 4 bases and J lost 3, with 13 bases in between. The CDR3 has 14 residues. CDR1 is SEHNR and CDR2 is FQNEAQ in the germline V gene (reference sequence).

The gene calls are TRBV13 and TRBJ2-7, with D possibly being TRBD1 or TRBD2 (5 bases each). V was trimmed by 5 bases and J by 7 bases, leaving 21 bases between them. The CDR3 is made up of 15 amino acids. Germline loops: CDR1 PRHDT, CDR2 FYEKMQ (reference sequence). The CDR3 bases are TGTGCCAGCAGCACCTGGGGGAAGGGGACGAGGGAGCAGTACTTC. It specifies CASSTWGKGTREQYF.

The chain combines TRBV11-2 with TRBJ2-1; 9 nucleotides line up with TRBD2. The CDR3 loop spans 17 amino acids. The V gene end was trimmed by 0 bases and the J gene end by 7 bases; junction bases not matched to a gene: 10. Germline-derived CDR1 and CDR2 are SGHAT and FQNNGV. CDR3 loop: CASSLDSAGGPWNEQFF. DNA for the CDR3: TGTGCCAGCAGCTTAGATTCCGCGGGAGGGCCTTGGAATGAGCAGTTCTTC.

The chain combines TRBV21-1 with TRBJ1-1. TRBV21-1 constitutes a pseudogene. This CDR3 spans 15 amino acids. DNA for the CDR3: TGTGCCAGCAGCAAAGAGACGGAGAGAGGAACTGAAGCTTTCTTT. It translates to CASSKETERGTEAFF.

This chain links TRBV9 with TRBJ2-3, with 14 nucleotides matching TRBD2. V shed 0 bases, J shed 1 base, and the junction held 4 bases outside the gene matches. The CDR3 runs 18 residues. CDR1 is SGDLS and CDR2 is YYNGEE in the germline V gene. CDR3 nucleotides: TGTGCCAGCAGCGTAGAAGGACTAGCGGGAGGCGGCACAGATACGCAGTATTTT. It codes for CASSVEGLAGGGTDTQYF.

The V gene is TRBV18, the J gene TRBJ1-5; no definite D call. The CDR3 has 13 amino acids. Looked up from germline, CDR1 is KGHSH and CDR2 is LQKENI. The V gene lost 6 bases and the J gene lost 0 bases, with 6 bases spanning the gap. The CDR3: CASSFNSNQPQHF. The CDR3 DNA is TGTGCCAGCTCTTTTAATAGCAATCAGCCCCAGCATTTT.

This clone was recorded only once. The J gene is TRBJ2-7, the V gene TRBV19; D not certain. V dropped 1 base and J dropped 1 base, with 14 bases sitting between them. CDR3 size: 16 residues. The germline CDR1 and CDR2 sequences are LNHDA and SQIVND (reference sequence). CDR3 protein: CASSIGGGFSSYEQYF. The CDR3 DNA is TGTGCCAGTAGTATAGGAGGCGGATTCTCATCCTACGAGCAGTACTTC.

The chain combines TRBV2 with TRBJ2-7; D gene uncertain. The CDR3 has 14 amino acids. Trimming shortened V by 5 bases and J by 2 bases, and 13 bases separated the two germline ends. CDR1 is SNHLY and CDR2 is FYNNEI in the germline V gene. DNA for the CDR3: TGTGCCAGCAGTCCCCGAAGGGAAGCCTACGAGCAGTACTTC. Its protein product is CASSPRREAYEQYF.

V and J are TRBV11-2 and TRBJ1-1; TRBD1 might be the D (5 bases). Germline-derived CDR1 and CDR2 are SGHAT and FQNNGV. The V end lost 2 bases, the J end lost 5 bases, and 15 bases lay between the germline ends. The CDR3 contains 15 residues. This CDR3 is CASSLTRPGRTEAFF. CDR3 nucleotides: TGTGCCAGCAGCTTAACGCGGCCAGGGAGAACTGAAGCTTTCTTT.

The chain couples TRBV7-9 to TRBJ2-7; D is possibly TRBD2 (6 bases). Germline V CDR1 and CDR2: SEHNR, FQNEAQ (reference sequence). The CDR3 runs to 15 residues. Deletions cut 7 bases from V and 2 bases from J, with 18 bases between. The CDR3 DNA reads TGTGCCAGCACCATAGGCGGCGGGGTGGCCTACGAGCAGTACTTC. This codes for CASTIGGGVAYEQYF.

The chain employs TRBV6-6 and TRBJ1-2, with D possibly TRBD1 on 5 matching bases. The CDR3 runs to 14 residues. V lost 7 bases to trimming and J lost 1 base, with 13 bases between them. CDR1 and CDR2 (germline): MNHNY, SVGAGI (reference sequence). The CDR3 is CASILTENNYGYTF. The CDR3 DNA is TGTGCCAGCATCTTGACAGAGAATAACTATGGCTACACCTTC.

V is TRBV27 and J is TRBJ1-5; 7 bases align to TRBD1. The ends lost 3 bases at V and 4 bases at J; junction bases unmatched: 6. Germline V gene data show CDR1 as MNHEY and CDR2 as SMNVEV (reference sequence). The CDR3 contains 15 residues. CDR3 coding DNA: TGTGCCAGCAGTTTGTCCCCGGGACAGAATCAGCCCCAGCATTTT. Its translation: CASSLSPGQNQPQHF.

The chain joins TRBV30 to TRBJ1-5; D possibly corresponds to TRBD1 (5 bases). CDR3 length: 14 amino acids. Deletions cut 0 bases from V and 0 bases from J, with 6 bases between. Per germline, CDR1 GTSNPN and CDR2 SVGIG (reference sequence). CDR3 region: CAWSVGASNQPQHF. CDR3 DNA sequence: TGTGCCTGGAGTGTAGGGGCTAGCAATCAGCCCCAGCATTTT.

V usage is TRBV9 and J usage is TRBJ2-5; 10 nucleotides line up with TRBD2. The CDR3 totals 15 residues. V lost 4 bases, J lost 1 base, and 4 bases stayed unmatched. Germline assignment: CDR1 SGDLS and CDR2 YYNGEE. This chain's CDR3 is CASSSSGRVQETQYF. The CDR3 DNA reads TGTGCCAGCAGCTCAAGCGGGAGGGTCCAAGAGACCCAGTACTTC.

This chain links TRBV5-1 with TRBJ2-3; TRBD1 matches 8 bases. The CDR3 has 22 amino acids. The ends lost 0 bases at V and 0 bases at J; junction bases unmatched: 21. Looked up from germline, CDR1 is SGHRS and CDR2 is YFSETQ. CDR3 loop: CASSLAGRQGPRLERSTDTQYF. The CDR3, as DNA: TGCGCCAGCAGCTTGGCCGGCCGACAGGGGCCAAGACTAGAGAGAAGCACAGATACGCAGTATTTT.

CDR3 amino acids: CAIMKGQGDTGELFF. CDR3 in DNA: TGTGCCATCATGAAGGGCCAGGGGGACACCGGGGAGCTGTTTTTT. The chain carries TRBV19 and TRBJ2-2, with 7 bases lining up with TRBD1. Losses at the gene ends were 10 bases for V and 3 bases for J; bases not matched to a gene: 11. CDR3 length: 15 amino acids. Germline lookup yields CDR1 LNHDA and CDR2 SQIVND (reference sequence).